The 3 T cell receptor beta chains reported below all come from one sample, sequenced in a study of cytomegalovirus exposure and HLA in healthy donors. It was with 60 Vbeta and 13 Jbeta primers that the PCR ran. Clones were read by immunoSEQ multiplex PCR, and TCRdb kept only the in-frame ones, dropping some. The data show roughly 130,000 clones, approximately 80% seen once. Sequencing was done on a sample of PBMCs. These receptors came from a man in his forties in good health and CMV-seronegative.

This chain uses TRBV15 with TRBJ2-3; D unresolved. Per germline, CDR1 LNHNV and CDR2 YYDKDF (reference sequence). Trimming removed 6 bases at V and 0 bases at J, with 13 bases between. The CDR3 loop spans 15 amino acids. The CDR3 sequence: CATSPGSPSTDTQYF. CDR3 nucleotide sequence: TGTGCCACCAGTCCAGGTTCCCCTAGCACAGATACGCAGTATTTT.

This chain connects TRBV5-1 to TRBJ2-1, with D possibly being TRBD2 (7 bases). V shed 5 bases and J shed 0 bases, with 9 bases lying between them. Germline CDR1 reads SGHRS; CDR2 reads YFSETQ. The CDR3 totals 14 residues. The CDR3 spells CASRGGGSYNEQFF. The CDR3 DNA is TGCGCCAGCAGAGGGGGGGGCTCCTACAATGAGCAGTTCTTC.

The chain joins TRBV2 to TRBJ2-2; D uncertain. The CDR3 contains 13 residues. Trimming removed 4 bases from V and 7 bases from J, with 10 bases in between. In germline, CDR1 is SNHLY, CDR2 FYNNEI. The CDR3 protein is CASSGLDGGELFF. The CDR3 region has the DNA TGTGCCAGCAGTGGTCTAGATGGCGGGGAGCTGTTTTTT.